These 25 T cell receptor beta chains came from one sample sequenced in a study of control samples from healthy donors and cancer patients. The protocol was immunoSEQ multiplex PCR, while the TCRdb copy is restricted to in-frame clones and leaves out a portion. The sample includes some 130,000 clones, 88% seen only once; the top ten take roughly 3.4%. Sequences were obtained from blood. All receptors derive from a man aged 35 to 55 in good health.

CDR3 bases: TGTGCCAGCAGCCCACACGACAGCCCATGGGAGCAGTACTTC. This sequence encodes CASSPHDSPWEQYF. This rearrangement joins TRBV9 to TRBJ2-7, with a possible D match to TRBD1 (5 bases). Germline V gene data show CDR1 as SGDLS and CDR2 as YYNGEE. The CDR3 totals 14 residues. V lost 4 bases, J lost 7 bases, and 18 bases lay in between.

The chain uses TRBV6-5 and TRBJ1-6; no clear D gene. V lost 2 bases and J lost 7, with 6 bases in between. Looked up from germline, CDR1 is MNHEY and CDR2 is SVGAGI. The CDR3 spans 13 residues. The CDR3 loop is CASSYAVNSPLHF. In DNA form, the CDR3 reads TGTGCCAGCAGTTACGCGGTAAATTCACCCCTCCACTTT.

The CDR3 reads CSVILNSYEQYF. The DNA of the CDR3 is TGCAGCGTTATTCTTAACTCCTACGAGCAGTACTTC. The V and J genes are TRBV29-1 and TRBJ2-7; D remains ambiguous. This CDR3 contains 12 residues. The V gene lost 5 bases and the J gene lost 0 bases, with 8 bases spanning the gap. Germline CDR1 is SQVTM and CDR2 is ANQGSEA.

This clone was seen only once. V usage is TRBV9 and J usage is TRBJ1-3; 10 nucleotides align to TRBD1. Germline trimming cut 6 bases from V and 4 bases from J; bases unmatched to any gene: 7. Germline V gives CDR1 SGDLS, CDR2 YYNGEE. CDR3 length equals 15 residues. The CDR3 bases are TGTGCCAGCACGAGACAGGGGGCACTAGGAAACACCATATATTTT. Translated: CASTRQGALGNTIYF.

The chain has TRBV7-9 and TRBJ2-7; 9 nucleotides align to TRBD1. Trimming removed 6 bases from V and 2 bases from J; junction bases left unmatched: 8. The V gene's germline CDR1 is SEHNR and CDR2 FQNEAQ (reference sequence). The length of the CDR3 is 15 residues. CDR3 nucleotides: TGTGCCAGCAGAAATGGACAGGGGCCGGCCTACGAGCAGTACTTC. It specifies CASRNGQGPAYEQYF.

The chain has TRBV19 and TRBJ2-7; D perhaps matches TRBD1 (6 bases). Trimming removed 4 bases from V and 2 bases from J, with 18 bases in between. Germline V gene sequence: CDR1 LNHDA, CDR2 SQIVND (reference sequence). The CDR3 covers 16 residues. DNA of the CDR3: TGTGCCAGTAGTAATTCACAGGGTACGTCGGCCTACGAGCAGTACTTC. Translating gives CASSNSQGTSAYEQYF.

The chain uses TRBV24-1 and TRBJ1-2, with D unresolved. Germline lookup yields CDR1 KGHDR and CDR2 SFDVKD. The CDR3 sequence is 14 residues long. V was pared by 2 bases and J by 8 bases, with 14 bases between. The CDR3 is CATSDSGGGQGYTF. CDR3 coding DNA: TGTGCCACCAGTGATTCCGGTGGAGGGCAAGGCTACACCTTC.

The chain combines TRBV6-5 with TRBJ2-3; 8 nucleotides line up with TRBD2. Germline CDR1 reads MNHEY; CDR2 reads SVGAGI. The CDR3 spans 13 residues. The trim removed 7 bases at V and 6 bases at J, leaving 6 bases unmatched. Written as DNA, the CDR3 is TGTGCCAGCAAGGAAATAGCGGGGGATACGCAGTATTTT. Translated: CASKEIAGDTQYF.

The CDR3 loop reads CASSLNRGSTYEQYF. The CDR3 DNA sequence: TGCGCCAGCAGCTTAAACAGGGGCTCTACCTACGAGCAGTACTTC. This chain joins TRBV5-1 and TRBJ2-7, with 7 bases matching TRBD1. There are 15 residues in the CDR3. Germline CDR1 reads SGHRS; CDR2 reads YFSETQ. J was trimmed by 2 bases and V by 2 bases; bases with no gene match: 7.

CDR3 in DNA: TGTGCCACCAGTGACACCCAGGGCGGTGAGACCCAGTACTTC. Translated: CATSDTQGGETQYF. The rearrangement joins TRBV24-1 to TRBJ2-5, with a possible D match to TRBD1 (5 bases). Per germline, CDR1 KGHDR and CDR2 SFDVKD. This CDR3 is built from 14 residues. Trimming cost V 4 bases and J 5 bases, with 13 bases left between them.

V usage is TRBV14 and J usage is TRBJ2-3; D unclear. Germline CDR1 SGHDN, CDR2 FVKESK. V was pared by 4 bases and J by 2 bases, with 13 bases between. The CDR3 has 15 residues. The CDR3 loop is CASSRGRWYTDTQYF. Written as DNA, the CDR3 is TGTGCCAGCAGCCGTGGACGGTGGTACACAGATACGCAGTATTTT.

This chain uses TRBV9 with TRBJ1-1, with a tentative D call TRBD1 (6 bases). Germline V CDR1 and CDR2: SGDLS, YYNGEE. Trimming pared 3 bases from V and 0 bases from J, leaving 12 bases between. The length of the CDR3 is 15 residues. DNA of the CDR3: TGTGCCAGCAGCGCTCACAGGGATCTGAACACTGAAGCTTTCTTT. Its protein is CASSAHRDLNTEAFF. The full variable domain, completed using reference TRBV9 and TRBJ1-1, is DSGVTQTPKHLITATGQRVTLRCSPRSGDLSVYWYQQSLDQGLQFLIQYYNGEERAKGNILERFSAQQFPDLHSELNLSSLELGDSALYFCASSAHRDLNTEAFFGQGTRLTVV.

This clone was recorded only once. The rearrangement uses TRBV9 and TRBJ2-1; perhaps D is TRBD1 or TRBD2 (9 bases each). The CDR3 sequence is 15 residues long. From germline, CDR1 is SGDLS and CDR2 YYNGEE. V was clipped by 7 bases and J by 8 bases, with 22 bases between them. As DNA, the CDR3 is TGTGCCAGCGCGGGGGGGGACAGGGAGATCGATGAGCAGTTCTTC. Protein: CASAGGDREIDEQFF.

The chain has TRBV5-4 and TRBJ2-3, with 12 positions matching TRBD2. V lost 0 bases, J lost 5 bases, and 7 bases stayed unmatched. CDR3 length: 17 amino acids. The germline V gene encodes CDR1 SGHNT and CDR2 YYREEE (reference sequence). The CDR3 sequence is CASSLASSGGAGDTQYF. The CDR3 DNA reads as TGTGCCAGCAGCTTGGCGTCTAGCGGGGGGGCTGGAGATACGCAGTATTTT.

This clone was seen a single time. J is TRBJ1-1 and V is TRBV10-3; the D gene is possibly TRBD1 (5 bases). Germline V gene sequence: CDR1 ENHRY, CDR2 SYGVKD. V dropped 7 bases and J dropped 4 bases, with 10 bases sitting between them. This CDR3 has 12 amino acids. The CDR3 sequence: CAIKGVGTEAFF. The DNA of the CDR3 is TGTGCCATCAAAGGGGTAGGCACTGAAGCTTTCTTT.

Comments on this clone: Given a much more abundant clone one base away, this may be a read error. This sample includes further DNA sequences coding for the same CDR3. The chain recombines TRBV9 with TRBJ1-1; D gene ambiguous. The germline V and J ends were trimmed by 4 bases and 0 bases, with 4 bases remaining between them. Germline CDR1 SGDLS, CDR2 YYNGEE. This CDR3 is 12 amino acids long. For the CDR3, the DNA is TGTGCCAGCAGCCCGATGAACACTGAAGCTTTCTTT. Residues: CASSPMNTEAFF.

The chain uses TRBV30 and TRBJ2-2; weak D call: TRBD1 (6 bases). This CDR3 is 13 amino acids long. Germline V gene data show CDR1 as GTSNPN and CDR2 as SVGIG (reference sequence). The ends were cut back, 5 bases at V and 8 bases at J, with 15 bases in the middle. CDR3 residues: CAWLDSVAGELFF. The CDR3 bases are TGTGCCTGGTTGGACAGTGTGGCTGGGGAGCTGTTTTTT.

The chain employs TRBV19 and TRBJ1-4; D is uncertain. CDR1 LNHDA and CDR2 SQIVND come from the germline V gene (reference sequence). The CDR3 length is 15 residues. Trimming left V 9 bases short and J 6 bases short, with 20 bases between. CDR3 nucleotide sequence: TGTGCCAGCGGACTTGAAGGTCCTCAATATGAAAAACTGTTTTTT. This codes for CASGLEGPQYEKLFF.

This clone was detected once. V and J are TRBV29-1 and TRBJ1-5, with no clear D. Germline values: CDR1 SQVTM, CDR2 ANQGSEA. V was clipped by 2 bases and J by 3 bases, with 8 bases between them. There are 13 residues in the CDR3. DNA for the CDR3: TGCAGCGTTGAAAGCGGATTCAATCAGCCCCAGCATTTT. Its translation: CSVESGFNQPQHF.

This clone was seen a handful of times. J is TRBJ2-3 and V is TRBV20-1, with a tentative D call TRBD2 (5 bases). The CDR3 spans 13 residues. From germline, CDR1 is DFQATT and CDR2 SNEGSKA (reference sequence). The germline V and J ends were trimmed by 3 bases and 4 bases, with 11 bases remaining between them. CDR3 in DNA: TGCAGTGCTAGTGTGTTAGCGCCAGATACGCAGTATTTT. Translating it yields CSASVLAPDTQYF.

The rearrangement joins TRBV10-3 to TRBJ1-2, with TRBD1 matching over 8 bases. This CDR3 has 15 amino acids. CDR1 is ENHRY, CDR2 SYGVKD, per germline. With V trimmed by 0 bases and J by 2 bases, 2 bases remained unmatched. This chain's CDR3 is CAISESQGENYGYTF. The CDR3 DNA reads TGTGCCATCAGTGAGTCACAGGGGGAGAACTATGGCTACACCTTC.

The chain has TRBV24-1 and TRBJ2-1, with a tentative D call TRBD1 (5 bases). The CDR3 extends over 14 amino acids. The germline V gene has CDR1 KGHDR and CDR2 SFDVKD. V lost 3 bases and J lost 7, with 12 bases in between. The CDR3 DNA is TGTGCCACCAGTGATGTCGGCAGGGTGAATGAGCAGTTCTTC. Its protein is CATSDVGRVNEQFF.

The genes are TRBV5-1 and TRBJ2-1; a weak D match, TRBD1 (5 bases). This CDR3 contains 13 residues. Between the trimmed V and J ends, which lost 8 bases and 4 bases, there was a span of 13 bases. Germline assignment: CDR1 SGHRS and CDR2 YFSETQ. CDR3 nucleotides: TGCGCCAGTCAGGGTAGTTCTTACAATGAGCAGTTCTTC. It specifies CASQGSSYNEQFF.

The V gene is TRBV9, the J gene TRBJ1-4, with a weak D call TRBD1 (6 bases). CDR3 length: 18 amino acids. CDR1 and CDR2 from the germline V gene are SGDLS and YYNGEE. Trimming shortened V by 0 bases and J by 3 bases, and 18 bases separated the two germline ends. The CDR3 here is CASSVGGRGAQANEKLFF. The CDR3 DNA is TGTGCCAGCAGCGTAGGGGGCAGGGGCGCACAAGCTAATGAAAAACTGTTTTTT.

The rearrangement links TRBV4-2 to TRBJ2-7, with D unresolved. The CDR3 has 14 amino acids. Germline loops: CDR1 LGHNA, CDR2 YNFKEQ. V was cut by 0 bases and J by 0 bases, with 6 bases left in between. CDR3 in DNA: TGTGCCAGCAGCCAAGAGAAGCGCTCCTACGAGCAGTACTTC. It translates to CASSQEKRSYEQYF.